This T cell receptor (beta chain) was identified in a study of T cell clusters in autoimmune cytopenias. Overall study: Per sample, median TRB depth was around 50,000 reads, yielding a median roughly 2,000 distinct clonotypes.

Multiplex touch-down PCR amplified TRB using TRB-A and TRB-B pools in one tube. No DNA is given; TCRdb re-called the multiplex PCR reads and lists each CDR3 protein once. Recorded for this sample: some 980 distinct CDR3 sequences. The CDR3 has 11 residues. Germline CDR1 is GTSNPN and CDR2 is SVGIG (reference sequence). Approximately 40,000 genome equivalents of blood DNA were amplified for TRB. This clonotype is called hyperexpanded based on its frequency. Its antigen is unknown. General observations from the study: Primary autoimmune cytopenia patients appeared to lack physiological T cell clusters present in healthy donors.

Sequencing used peripheral blood. This sequence originates from a human donor with an autoimmune cytopenia or autoimmune hepatitis (not recorded which). This chain joins TRBV30 and TRBJ1-1; TCRdb's assignment of TRBD1 cannot be checked, as there is no DNA. The CDR3: CAWRDRAEAFF.